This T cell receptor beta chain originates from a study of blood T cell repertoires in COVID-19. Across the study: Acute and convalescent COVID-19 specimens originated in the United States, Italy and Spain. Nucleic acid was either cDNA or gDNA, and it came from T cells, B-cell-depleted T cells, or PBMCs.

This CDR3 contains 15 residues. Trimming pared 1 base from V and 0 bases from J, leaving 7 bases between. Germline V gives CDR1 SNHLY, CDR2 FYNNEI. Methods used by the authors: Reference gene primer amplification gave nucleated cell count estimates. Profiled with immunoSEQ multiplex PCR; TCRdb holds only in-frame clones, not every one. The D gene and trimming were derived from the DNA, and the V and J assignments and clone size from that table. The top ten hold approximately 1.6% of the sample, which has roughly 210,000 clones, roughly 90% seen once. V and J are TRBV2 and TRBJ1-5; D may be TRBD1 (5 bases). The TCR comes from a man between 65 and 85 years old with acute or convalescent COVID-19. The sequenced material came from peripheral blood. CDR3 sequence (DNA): TGTGCCAGCAGTGAAGGGGGCTATAGCAATCAGCCCCAGCATTTT. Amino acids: CASSEGGYSNQPQHF.